A single sample gave rise to the 23 T cell receptor beta chains below, sequenced in a study of cytomegalovirus exposure and HLA in healthy donors. Both 60 Vbeta primers and 13 Jbeta primers went into the PCR. This table comes from immunoSEQ multiplex PCR, and its TCRdb copy is limited to in-frame clones, with some not included. The sample yields approximately 130,000 clones, 82% seen once. Sequences were obtained from PBMCs. The receptors shown here come from a woman aged 45-65 years in good health and CMV-seropositive.

As DNA, the CDR3 is TGTGCCAGCAGCTTGGGACAGACGATCGAAGCTTTCTTT. Translation gives CASSLGQTIEAFF. The rearrangement joins TRBV7-9 to TRBJ1-1, with 7 bases fitting TRBD1. Germline values: CDR1 SEHNR, CDR2 FQNEAQ (reference sequence). The trim removed 3 bases at V and 8 bases at J, leaving 6 bases unmatched. The CDR3 extends over 13 amino acids.

In the case of this clone: At one end the junction does not follow the germline gene, possibly because of a read error. The J gene is TRBJ1-6, the V gene TRBV7-9; 10 bases are a match to TRBD1. This CDR3 region has 16 residues. Germline-derived CDR1 and CDR2 are SEHNR and FQNEAQ (reference sequence). CDR3 DNA: TGTTCCAGCAGCCCCTATGGGACAGGGGATTATTCACCCCTCCACTTT. Translation: CSSSPYGTGDYSPLHF. Looking up the rest from reference TRBV7-9 and TRBJ1-6 gives the full variable domain: DTGVSQNPRHKITKRGQNVTFRCDPISEHNRLYWYRQTLGQGPEFLTYFQNEAQLEKSRLLSDRFSAERPKGSFSTLEIQRTEQGDSAMYLCSSSPYGTGDYSPLHFGNGTRLTVT.

The CDR3 reads CASSFWTGLNEKLFF. The DNA of the CDR3 is TGTGCCAGCAGCTTTTGGACAGGCCTTAATGAAAAACTGTTTTTT. The rearrangement uses TRBV7-9 and TRBJ1-4, with TRBD1 matching 7 bases. The CDR3 is 15 amino acids. The junction had 5 bases not matched to a gene; V was cut back by 3 bases and J by 4 bases. Germline-derived CDR1 and CDR2 are SEHNR and FQNEAQ (reference sequence).

The chain uses TRBV5-6 and TRBJ1-1; 8 nucleotides match TRBD1. The V and J ends lost 0 bases and 4 bases, in that order; junction bases with no gene match: 11. The CDR3 is made up of 17 amino acids. CDR1 and CDR2 from the germline V gene are SGHDT and YYEEEE. The DNA of the CDR3 is TGTGCCAGCAGCTTGGATCGGATTGACAGGGGAGGCACTGAAGCTTTCTTT. Translated: CASSLDRIDRGGTEAFF.

This clone appeared a few times. V and J are TRBV6-6 and TRBJ2-7; TRBD1 agrees at 8 bases. The CDR3 runs 14 residues. From germline, CDR1 is MNHNY and CDR2 SVGAGI (reference sequence). V lost 7 bases and J lost 9; bases outside the gene matches: 14. The CDR3 bases are TGTGCCAGCACCTTGGACAGGGTTGGGATGCGGCAGTACTTC. Translated, it gives CASTLDRVGMRQYF.

V is TRBV6-1 and J is TRBJ1-6; D gene ambiguous. The CDR3 is 13 amino acids. Germline CDR1 and CDR2: MNHNS and SASEGT. Trimming pared 3 bases from V and 4 bases from J, leaving 4 bases between. The CDR3 DNA is TGTGCCAGCAGTGACGTGTATAATTCACCCCTCCACTTT. Translation: CASSDVYNSPLHF.

The chain joins TRBV7-6 to TRBJ2-7; 9 positions agree with TRBD2. J was trimmed by 5 bases and V by 1 base; bases with no gene match: 6. The germline gives CDR1 SGHVS, CDR2 FNYEAQ. CDR3 length equals 15 residues. CDR3 sequence: CASSLGLSGSHEQYF. The DNA for the CDR3 is TGTGCCAGCAGCTTAGGGCTTAGCGGGAGCCACGAGCAGTACTTC.

The CDR3 protein is CASSALREGSEQYF. The DNA for the CDR3 is TGTGCCAGCTCAGCCCTCAGGGAGGGCTCCGAGCAGTACTTC. This chain uses TRBV18 with TRBJ2-7; 7 bases align to TRBD2. Germline CDR1 KGHSH, CDR2 LQKENI. The CDR3 is 14 amino acids. The trim removed 5 bases at V and 6 bases at J, leaving 10 bases unmatched.

The V call is TRBV7-8, the J call TRBJ1-5, with 7 bases identical to TRBD1. Germline trimming cut 3 bases from V and 10 bases from J; bases unmatched to any gene: 9. The V gene's germline CDR1 is SGHVS and CDR2 FQNEAQ. This CDR3 region has 14 residues. The CDR3 is CASSFRTGQEPQHF. The CDR3 nucleotides read TGTGCCAGCAGCTTCAGGACAGGTCAGGAACCCCAGCATTTT.

This clone has just a few counts. V is TRBV5-4 and J is TRBJ2-3, with 16 nucleotides matching TRBD2. This CDR3 is 17 amino acids long. Trimming cost V 3 bases and J 6 bases; bases outside gene matches: 7. CDR1 is SGHNT and CDR2 is YYREEE in the germline V gene (reference sequence). The CDR3 sequence: CASSSGLAGGPSDTQYF. The CDR3 coding sequence is TGTGCCAGCAGCTCGGGACTAGCGGGAGGGCCGTCCGATACGCAGTATTTT.

This clone has a handful of counts. The chain carries TRBV2 and TRBJ2-1; TRBD2 matches at 8 bases. Germline CDR1 reads SNHLY; CDR2 reads FYNNEI. The CDR3 contains 21 residues. Trimming cost V 0 bases and J 5 bases; bases outside gene matches: 21. This chain's CDR3 is CASSEAGSDTASGSDDNEQFF. In DNA, the CDR3 is TGTGCCAGCAGTGAAGCGGGTTCAGATACGGCTAGCGGGTCCGACGACAATGAGCAGTTCTTC.

This clone has a handful of counts. At one boundary the junction diverges from the germline segment, which might be a read error. CDR3 nucleotides: TGCGCCAGCAGCTTCGCGCCCACAGGGGTTGCTGGGGCCAACGGCCTGACTTTC. It translates to CASSFAPTGVAGANGLTF. V and J are TRBV5-1 and TRBJ2-6; 7 positions match TRBD1. The CDR3 extends over 18 amino acids. The germline CDR1 and CDR2 sequences are SGHRS and YFSETQ.

The chain has TRBV6-6 and TRBJ2-2, with 7 positions matching TRBD1. The V segment lost 6 bases and the J segment 6 bases; nucleotides outside the gene matches: 10. CDR3 size: 15 residues. CDR1 is MNHNY and CDR2 is SVGAGI in the germline V gene (reference sequence). The CDR3 spells CASSRQGPSPGELFF. The DNA of the CDR3 is TGTGCCAGCAGCAGACAGGGTCCGAGTCCCGGGGAGCTGTTTTTT.

This clone was counted a single time. The genes are TRBV5-1 and TRBJ2-1, with D perhaps TRBD1 (7 bases). V shed 1 base and J shed 0 bases, with 14 bases lying between them. Germline assignment: CDR1 SGHRS and CDR2 YFSETQ. The CDR3 sequence is 17 residues long. In nucleotides, the CDR3 is TGCGCCAGCAGCTTGTGGCAGGGGGGAGGCTCCTACAATGAGCAGTTCTTC. This sequence encodes CASSLWQGGGSYNEQFF.

The chain carries TRBV5-1 and TRBJ2-7; 11 bases map to TRBD1. V lost 4 bases to trimming and J lost 6 bases; unmatched junction nucleotides: 6. Germline V CDR1 and CDR2: SGHRS, YFSETQ. The CDR3 runs to 14 residues. This CDR3 reads CASSPRGTGGEQYF. The CDR3 DNA is TGCGCCAGCAGCCCCAGGGGGACAGGGGGCGAGCAGTACTTC.

The chain carries TRBV21-1 and TRBJ1-5; TRBD1, the table's D call, lacks a check against the DNA. TRBV21-1 is described as a pseudogene. This CDR3 contains 17 residues. The CDR3 protein is CASSKRQVRYSNQPQHF. The CDR3 coding sequence is TGTGCCAGCAGCAAACGTCAGGTCCGTTATAGCAATCAGCCCCAGCATTTT.

The J gene is TRBJ1-1, the V gene TRBV5-4, with 7 bases fitting TRBD1. CDR3 length equals 14 residues. V lost 2 bases, J lost 3 bases, and 4 bases stayed unmatched. The germline CDR1 and CDR2 sequences are SGHNT and YYREEE (reference sequence). This CDR3 reads CASSFSGGDTEAFF. CDR3 nucleotides: TGTGCCAGCAGCTTTTCAGGGGGTGACACTGAAGCTTTCTTT.

The chain's CDR3 is CASSSGLAGGYEQYF. As DNA, the CDR3 is TGCGCCAGCAGTTCGGGACTAGCGGGGGGTTACGAGCAGTACTTC. The V gene is TRBV10-2, the J gene TRBJ2-7; 15 bases align to TRBD2. V was pared by 5 bases and J by 4 bases, with 3 bases of the junction left unmatched. This CDR3 comprises 15 residues. In germline, CDR1 is WSHSY, CDR2 SAAADI.

This clone was recorded only once. The gene calls are TRBV19 and TRBJ2-2; D perhaps matches TRBD1 (5 bases). In germline, CDR1 is LNHDA, CDR2 SQIVND (reference sequence). Trimming took 7 bases from V and 5 from J, leaving 14 bases between them. This CDR3 region has 14 residues. The CDR3 bases are TGTGCCAGTAATATTGGGGCAGGGACCGGGGAGCTGTTTTTT. Residues: CASNIGAGTGELFF.

The CDR3 is CASSLERSTGELFF. The CDR3 DNA sequence: TGCGCCAGCAGCTTGGAACGGAGCACCGGGGAGCTGTTTTTT. The chain employs TRBV5-1 and TRBJ2-2; D gene ambiguous. V lost 0 bases to trimming and J lost 4 bases, with 7 bases between them. The germline V gene encodes CDR1 SGHRS and CDR2 YFSETQ. The CDR3 is 14 amino acids.

V gene TRBV7-3 combines with J gene TRBJ2-7, with unresolved D. The CDR3 runs to 15 residues. Trimming took 7 bases from V and 0 from J, leaving 16 bases between them. CDR1 is SGHTA, CDR2 FQGTGA, per germline. CDR3 region: CASNAIAPVSYEQYF. As DNA, the CDR3 is TGTGCCAGCAATGCGATAGCACCCGTCTCCTACGAGCAGTACTTC. The full variable domain, its missing parts supplied by reference TRBV7-3 and TRBJ2-7, is GAGVSQTPSNKVTEKGKYVELRCDPISGHTALYWYRQSLGQGPEFLIYFQGTGAADDSGLPNDRFFAVRPEGSVSTLKIQRTERGDSAVYLCASNAIAPVSYEQYFGPGTRLTVT.

This sequence joins TRBV7-2 and TRBJ1-4; TRBD1 might be the D (5 bases). V dropped 3 bases and J dropped 7 bases, with 12 bases sitting between them. CDR1 SGHTA and CDR2 FQGNSA come from the germline V gene. The CDR3 is made up of 14 amino acids. The CDR3 sequence: CASSFRVVGEKLFF. Here the CDR3 DNA reads TGTGCCAGCAGCTTCAGGGTGGTCGGTGAAAAACTGTTTTTT.

This clone has a handful of counts. The chain employs TRBV6-6 and TRBJ2-7; 8 positions agree with TRBD1. This CDR3 spans 14 amino acids. Per germline, CDR1 MNHNY and CDR2 SVGAGI (reference sequence). Unmatched junction bases numbered 2, after V lost 4 bases and J lost 0 bases. DNA of the CDR3: TGTGCCAGCAGTTCTACAGGGGGCTCCTACGAGCAGTACTTC. Protein product: CASSSTGGSYEQYF.